This T cell receptor (beta chain) was observed in a study of Graves' ophthalmopathy and Graves' hyperthyroidism. A duration under 3 months, NOSPECS ≥4, CAS ≥3 and moderate-to-severe activity characterized the donors with ophthalmopathy. Orbital computed tomography and thyroid ultrasound, along with TRAb, serum thyroxine and clinical symptoms, underpinned diagnosis. Whole-study results and caveats: A model built from 13 signatures distinguished ophthalmopathy from stable hyperthyroidism with about 90% sensitivity and about 77% specificity. Detection in blood was also observed for most expanded thyroid clonotypes above 0.001 frequency.

As to this clonotype: What it recognizes is unknown.

CDR1 SGHTA and CDR2 FQGNSA come from the germline V gene. Trimming pared 1 base from V and 0 bases from J, leaving 8 bases between. This CDR3 comprises 15 residues. Beta-chain TCR CDR3 regions were amplified from RNA transcripts. The authors performed first-round RT-PCR with HTBI primers and then a second-round multiplex PCR. TCRdb recomputed calls from the multiplex PCR reads with MiXCR, one row per CDR3 protein. The sample has some 750,000 distinct CDR3 sequences, roughly 41% seen once; the top ten hold approximately 43%. The sequence came from an adult man with Graves' ophthalmopathy. This sequence joins TRBV7-2 and TRBJ2-3; D remains unclear. The sample comprised peripheral blood. The chain's CDR3 is CASSLVLPSTDTQYF. The CDR3 nucleotides are TGTGCCAGCAGCTTAGTACTACCTAGCACAGATACGCAGTATTTT.